Shown below are 12 T cell receptor beta chains from a single sample sequenced in a study of post-analysis software for immune sequencing data. Their target antigens are unknown. Study results and limitations: About five TRBV segments, including TRBV5-6, TRBV5-1 and TRBV20-1, were more frequent in patients than controls.

The library was made from cDNA and included unique molecular identifiers. From the PCR reads, TCRdb called clonotypes with MiXCR, one entry per CDR3 protein. The sample lists about 430,000 distinct CDR3 sequences, 39% occurring once. The sequencing input was blood. All receptors derive from a girl aged 2-10 years with multiple sclerosis.

In its sample, this clonotype was seen a few times. This chain connects TRBV5-1 to TRBJ1-4; TRBD1 matches at 7 bases. V shed 4 bases and J 8 bases; nucleotides not matched to a gene: 8. The CDR3 is 14 residues long. The germline CDR1 and CDR2 sequences are SGHRS and YFSETQ. Here the CDR3 reads CASSRQGLREKLFF. CDR3 sequence (DNA): TGCGCCAGCAGCAGACAGGGTCTAAGAGAAAAACTGTTTTTT. Based on the CDR3 plus reference TRBV5-1 and TRBJ1-4, the full variable domain is KAGVTQTPRYLIKTRGQQVTLSCSPISGHRSVSWYQQTPGQGLQFLFEYFSETQRNKGNFPGRFSGRQFSNSRSEMNVSTLELGDSALYLCASSRQGLREKLFFGSGTQLSVL.

In this sample, this clonotype turned up a few times. The genes are TRBV25-1 and TRBJ2-3; 7 nucleotides align to TRBD2. The length of the CDR3 is 14 residues. Germline trimming cut 3 bases from V and 4 bases from J; bases unmatched to any gene: 4. Germline loops: CDR1 MGHDK, CDR2 SYGVNS. The DNA for the CDR3 is TGTGCCAGCAGTGAGAGCGGGGTCGCAGATACGCAGTATTTT. Its protein is CASSESGVADTQYF.

In its sample, this clonotype was seen a few times. This sequence joins TRBV27 and TRBJ1-2, with D possibly matching TRBD1 (6 bases). The CDR3 is 14 residues long. V lost 5 bases to trimming and J lost 5 bases, with 15 bases between them. Germline V gives CDR1 MNHEY, CDR2 SMNVEV (reference sequence). This chain's CDR3 is CASSTQTGGYGYTF. CDR3 coding DNA: TGTGCCAGCAGTACCCAGACAGGAGGTTATGGCTACACCTTC.

This clonotype was seen a few times. The chain is built from TRBV27 and TRBJ2-3, with a weak D call TRBD1 (5 bases). The CDR3 has 15 amino acids. V was trimmed by 3 bases and J by 0 bases, leaving 10 bases between them. Germline-derived CDR1 and CDR2 are MNHEY and SMNVEV (reference sequence). CDR3 in amino acids: CASSLTETSTDTQYF. CDR3 DNA sequence: TGTGCCAGCAGTTTGACAGAGACGAGCACAGATACGCAGTATTTT.

This clonotype showed up just a few times. The chain combines TRBV10-3 with TRBJ1-2; D unresolved. With 5 bases removed from V and 2 bases from J, the gap between germline ends came to 12 bases. There are 14 residues in the CDR3. CDR1 is ENHRY and CDR2 is SYGVKD in the germline V gene. In nucleotides, the CDR3 is TGTGCCATCAGTTCAGGCGCAGGCAACTATGGCTACACCTTC. Protein sequence: CAISSGAGNYGYTF.

V is TRBV18 and J is TRBJ2-3; D is possibly TRBD2 (6 bases). CDR3 length: 14 residues. Per the germline V gene, CDR1 is KGHSH and CDR2 is LQKENI. V lost 6 bases, J lost 1 base, and 11 bases lay in between. The CDR3 loop reads CASSEWEGTDTQYF. CDR3 DNA: TGTGCCAGCTCTGAATGGGAGGGCACAGATACGCAGTATTTT.

This clonotype was recorded a few times. CDR3 coding DNA: TGTGCCAGCAGCTTAGCGATGACAGGGGGTGAGCAGTTCTTC. Translating gives CASSLAMTGGEQFF. The chain joins TRBV11-1 to TRBJ2-1, with 9 bases lining up with TRBD1. V gave up 0 bases and J gave up 9 bases; unmatched junction bases: 3. This CDR3 region has 14 residues. Germline V CDR1 and CDR2: SGHAT, FQDESV (reference sequence).

The CDR3 region is CASSVTNRAYEQYF. In DNA, the CDR3 is TGTGCCAGCAGTGTTACTAACAGGGCCTACGAGCAGTACTTC. The chain uses TRBV28 and TRBJ2-7; possibly TRBD1 for D (6 bases). The CDR3 has 14 residues. Germline assignment: CDR1 MDHEN and CDR2 SYDVKM. The V and J ends lost 5 bases and 2 bases respectively, with 13 bases between them.

V usage is TRBV15 and J usage is TRBJ2-2; tentative D call: TRBD1 (5 bases). This CDR3 is built from 15 residues. In germline, CDR1 is LNHNV, CDR2 YYDKDF (reference sequence). The V gene lost 2 bases and the J gene lost 6 bases, with 13 bases spanning the gap. The CDR3 DNA reads as TGTGCCACCAGCAGAACAACCACAGGACCCGGGGAGCTGTTTTTT. It is translated as CATSRTTTGPGELFF.

The rearrangement uses TRBV7-3 and TRBJ2-3; 9 positions match TRBD2. The germline V gene encodes CDR1 SGHTA and CDR2 FQGTGA. V shed 1 base, J shed 1 base, and the junction held 6 bases outside the gene matches. The CDR3 has 17 residues. CDR3 DNA: TGTGCCAGCAGCTTAAATCTAGCGGGGTTTGGCACAGATACGCAGTATTTT. As protein: CASSLNLAGFGTDTQYF.

V and J are TRBV20-1 and TRBJ1-2; D remains ambiguous. CDR1 is DFQATT and CDR2 is SNEGSKA in the germline V gene (reference sequence). V was clipped by 1 base and J by 2 bases, with 20 bases between them. This CDR3 spans 17 amino acids. CDR3 residues: CSARGSSNTYPNYGYTF. CDR3 bases: TGCAGTGCTAGAGGGAGTAGTAACACATACCCCAACTATGGCTACACCTTC.

The genes are TRBV29-1 and TRBJ2-5; D unclear. Trimming removed 7 bases from V and 7 bases from J, with 22 bases in between. Per the germline V gene, CDR1 is SQVTM and CDR2 is ANQGSEA. The CDR3 covers 14 residues. This CDR3 is CSAEFSPEWGTQYF. In nucleotides, the CDR3 is TGCAGCGCCGAATTTTCTCCTGAATGGGGGACCCAGTACTTC.